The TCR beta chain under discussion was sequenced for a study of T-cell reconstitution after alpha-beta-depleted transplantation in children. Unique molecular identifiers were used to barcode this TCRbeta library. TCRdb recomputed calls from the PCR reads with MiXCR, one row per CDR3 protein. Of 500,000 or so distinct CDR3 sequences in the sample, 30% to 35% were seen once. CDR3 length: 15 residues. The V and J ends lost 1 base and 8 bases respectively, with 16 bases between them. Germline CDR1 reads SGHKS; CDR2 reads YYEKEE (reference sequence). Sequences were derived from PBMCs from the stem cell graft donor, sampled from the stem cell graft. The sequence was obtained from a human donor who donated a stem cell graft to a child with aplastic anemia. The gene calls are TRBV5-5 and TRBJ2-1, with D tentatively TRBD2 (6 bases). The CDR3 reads CASSLPRSGEDEQFF. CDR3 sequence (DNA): TGTGCCAGCAGCTTGCCCCGGTCCGGGGAGGATGAGCAGTTCTTC.